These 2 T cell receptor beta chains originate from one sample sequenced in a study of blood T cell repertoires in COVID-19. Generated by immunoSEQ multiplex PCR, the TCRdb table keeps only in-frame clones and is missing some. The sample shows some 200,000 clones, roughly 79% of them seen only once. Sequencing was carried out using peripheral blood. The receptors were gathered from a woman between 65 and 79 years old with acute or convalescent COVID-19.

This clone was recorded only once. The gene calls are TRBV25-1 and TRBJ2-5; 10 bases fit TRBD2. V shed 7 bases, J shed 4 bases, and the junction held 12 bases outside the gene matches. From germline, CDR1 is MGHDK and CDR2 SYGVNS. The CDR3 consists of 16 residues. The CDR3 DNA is TGTGCCAGCACCCTAGGGGCTAGCGGGAGTGGAGAGACCCAGTACTTC. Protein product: CASTLGASGSGETQYF. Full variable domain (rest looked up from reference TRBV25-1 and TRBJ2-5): EADIYQTPRYLVIGTGKKITLECSQTMGHDKMYWYQQDPGMELHLIHYSYGVNSTEKGDLSSESTVSRIRTEHFPLTLESARPSHTSQYLCASTLGASGSGETQYFGPGTRLLVL.

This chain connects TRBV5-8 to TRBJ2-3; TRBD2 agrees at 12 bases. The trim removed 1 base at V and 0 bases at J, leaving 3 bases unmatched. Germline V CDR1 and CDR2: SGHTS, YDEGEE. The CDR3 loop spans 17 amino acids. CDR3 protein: CASSLRTSGISTDTQYF. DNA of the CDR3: TGTGCCAGCAGCTTGAGGACTAGCGGGATAAGCACAGATACGCAGTATTTT. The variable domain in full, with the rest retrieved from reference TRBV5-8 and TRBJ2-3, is EAGVTQSPTHLIKTRGQQATLRCSPISGHTSVYWYQQALGLGLQFLLWYDEGEERNRGNFPPRFSGRQFPNYSSELNVNALELEDSALYLCASSLRTSGISTDTQYFGPGTRLTVL.